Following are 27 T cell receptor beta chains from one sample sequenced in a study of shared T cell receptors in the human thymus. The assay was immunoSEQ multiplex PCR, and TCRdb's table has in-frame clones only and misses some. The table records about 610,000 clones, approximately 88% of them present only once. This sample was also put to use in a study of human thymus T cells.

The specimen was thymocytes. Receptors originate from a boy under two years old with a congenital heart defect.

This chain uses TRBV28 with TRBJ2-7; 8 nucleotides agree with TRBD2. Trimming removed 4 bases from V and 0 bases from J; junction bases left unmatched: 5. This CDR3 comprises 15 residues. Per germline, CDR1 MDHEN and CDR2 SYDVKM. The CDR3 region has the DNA TGTGCCAGCAGTTGGACGGGAGGGAGCTCCTACGAGCAGTACTTC. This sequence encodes CASSWTGGSSYEQYF.

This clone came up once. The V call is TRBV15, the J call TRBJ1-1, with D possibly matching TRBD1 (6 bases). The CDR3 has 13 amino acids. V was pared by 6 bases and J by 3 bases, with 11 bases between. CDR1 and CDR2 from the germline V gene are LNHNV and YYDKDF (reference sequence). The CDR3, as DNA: TGTGCCACCAGGTCAGGGGTCTACACTGAAGCTTTCTTT. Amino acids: CATRSGVYTEAFF. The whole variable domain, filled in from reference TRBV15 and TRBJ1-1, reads DAMVIQNPRYQVTQFGKPVTLSCSQTLNHNVMYWYQQKSSQAPKLLFHYYDKDFNNEADTPDNFQSRRPNTSFCFLDIRSPGLGDTAMYLCATRSGVYTEAFFGQGTRLTVV.

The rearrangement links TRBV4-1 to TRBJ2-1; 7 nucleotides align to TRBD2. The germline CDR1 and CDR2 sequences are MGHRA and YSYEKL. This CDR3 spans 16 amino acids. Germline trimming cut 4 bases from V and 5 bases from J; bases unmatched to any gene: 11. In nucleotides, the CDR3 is TGCGCCAGCAGCCCACCGGGACTAAGACCAGACAATGAGCAGTTCTTC. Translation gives CASSPPGLRPDNEQFF.

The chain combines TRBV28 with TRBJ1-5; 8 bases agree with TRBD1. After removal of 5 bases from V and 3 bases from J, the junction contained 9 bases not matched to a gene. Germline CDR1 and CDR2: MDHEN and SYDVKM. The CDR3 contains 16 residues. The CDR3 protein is CASSLIQGAVNQPQHF. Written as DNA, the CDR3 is TGTGCCAGCAGTCTAATTCAGGGGGCGGTCAATCAGCCCCAGCATTTT. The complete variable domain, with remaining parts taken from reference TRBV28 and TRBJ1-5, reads DVKVTQSSRYLVKRTGEKVFLECVQDMDHENMFWYRQDPGLGLRLIYFSYDVKMKEKGDIPEGYSVSREKKERFSLILESASTNQTSMYLCASSLIQGAVNQPQHFGDGTRLSIL.

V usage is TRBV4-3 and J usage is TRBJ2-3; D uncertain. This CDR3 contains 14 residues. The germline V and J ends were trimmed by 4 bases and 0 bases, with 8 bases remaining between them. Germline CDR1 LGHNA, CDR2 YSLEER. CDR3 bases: TGCGCCAGCAGCCCCAATACTAGCACAGATACGCAGTATTTT. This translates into CASSPNTSTDTQYF.

CDR3 amino acids: CASSPPGAYNEQFF. In DNA form, the CDR3 reads TGCGCCAGCAGCCCCCCCGGAGCTTACAATGAGCAGTTCTTC. The rearrangement joins TRBV4-3 to TRBJ2-1; D gene ambiguous. In germline, CDR1 is LGHNA, CDR2 YSLEER. V was cut by 4 bases and J by 4 bases, with 11 bases left in between. This CDR3 spans 14 amino acids.

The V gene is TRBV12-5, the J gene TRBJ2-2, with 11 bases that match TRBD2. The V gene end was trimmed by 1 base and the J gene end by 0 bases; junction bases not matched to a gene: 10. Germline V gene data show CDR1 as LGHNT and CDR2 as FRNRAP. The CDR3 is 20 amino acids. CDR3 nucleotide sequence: TGTGCTAGTGGTTTGGGAGCGGCTAGCGGGAGGAGAGCGAACACCGGGGAGCTGTTTTTT. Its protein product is CASGLGAASGRRANTGELFF.

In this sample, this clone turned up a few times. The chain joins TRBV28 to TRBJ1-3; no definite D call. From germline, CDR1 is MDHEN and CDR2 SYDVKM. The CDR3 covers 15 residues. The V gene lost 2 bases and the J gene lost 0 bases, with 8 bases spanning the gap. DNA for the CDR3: TGTGCCAGCAGTTTAACGACATTCTCTGGAAACACCATATATTTT. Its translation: CASSLTTFSGNTIYF.

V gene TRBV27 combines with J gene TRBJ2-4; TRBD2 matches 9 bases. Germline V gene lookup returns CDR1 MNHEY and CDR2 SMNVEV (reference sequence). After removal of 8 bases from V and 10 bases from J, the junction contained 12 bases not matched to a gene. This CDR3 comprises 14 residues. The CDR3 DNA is TGTGCCAGCCGTAGCGGGAGAGGAGGCCGAATTCAGTACTTC. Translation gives CASRSGRGGRIQYF.

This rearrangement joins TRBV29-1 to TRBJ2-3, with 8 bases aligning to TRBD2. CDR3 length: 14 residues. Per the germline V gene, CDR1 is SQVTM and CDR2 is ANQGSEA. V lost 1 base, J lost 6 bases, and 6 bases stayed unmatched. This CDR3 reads CSVEVAGTPDTQYF. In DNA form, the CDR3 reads TGCAGCGTTGAAGTAGCGGGAACCCCCGATACGCAGTATTTT.

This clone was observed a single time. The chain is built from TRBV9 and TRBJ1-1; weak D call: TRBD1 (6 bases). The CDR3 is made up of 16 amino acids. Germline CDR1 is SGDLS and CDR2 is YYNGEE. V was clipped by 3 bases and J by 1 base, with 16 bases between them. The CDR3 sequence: CASSGRGGQGNTEAFF. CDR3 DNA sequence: TGTGCCAGCAGCGGCCGGGGGGGGCAGGGGAACACTGAAGCTTTCTTT.

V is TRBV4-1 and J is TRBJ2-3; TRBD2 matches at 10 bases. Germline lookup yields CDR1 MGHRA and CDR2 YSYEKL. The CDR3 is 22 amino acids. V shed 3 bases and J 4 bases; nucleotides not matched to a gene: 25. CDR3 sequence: CASSHRPRLAGVTETGADTQYF. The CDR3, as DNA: TGCGCCAGCAGCCACAGACCGAGGCTAGCGGGAGTAACCGAAACTGGCGCAGATACGCAGTATTTT.

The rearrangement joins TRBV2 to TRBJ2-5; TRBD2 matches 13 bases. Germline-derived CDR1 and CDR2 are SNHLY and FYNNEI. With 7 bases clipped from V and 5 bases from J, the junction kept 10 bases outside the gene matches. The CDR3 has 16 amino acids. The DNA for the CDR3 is TGTGCCAGCACACTAGCGGGAGGGGGGGGTATCGAGACCCAGTACTTC. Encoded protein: CASTLAGGGGIETQYF.

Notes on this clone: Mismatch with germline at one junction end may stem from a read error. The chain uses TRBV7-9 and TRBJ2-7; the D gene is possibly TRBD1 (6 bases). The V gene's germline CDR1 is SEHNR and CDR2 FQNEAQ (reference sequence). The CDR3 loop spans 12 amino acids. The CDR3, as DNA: TGTGCCAGCAGCTTAGCGCACAGGGACCGCTTTTTC. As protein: CASSLAHRDRFF.

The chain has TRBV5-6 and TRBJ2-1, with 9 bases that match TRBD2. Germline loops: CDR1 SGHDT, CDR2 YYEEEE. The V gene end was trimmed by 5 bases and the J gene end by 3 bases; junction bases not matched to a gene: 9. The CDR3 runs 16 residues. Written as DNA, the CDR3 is TGTGCCAGCAGGCTAAATGGGACTAGCAGCTACAATGAGCAGTTCTTC. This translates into CASRLNGTSSYNEQFF.

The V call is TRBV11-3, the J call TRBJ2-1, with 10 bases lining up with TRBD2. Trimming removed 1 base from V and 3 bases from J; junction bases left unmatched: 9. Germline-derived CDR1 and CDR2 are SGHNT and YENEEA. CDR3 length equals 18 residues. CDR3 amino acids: CASSLGTWASGGYNEQFF. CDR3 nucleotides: TGTGCCAGCAGCTTAGGAACTTGGGCTAGCGGGGGCTACAATGAGCAGTTCTTC. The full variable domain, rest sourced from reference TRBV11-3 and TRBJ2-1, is EAGVVQSPRYKIIEKKQPVAFWCNPISGHNTLYWYLQNLGQGPELLIRYENEEAVDDSQLPKDRFSAERLKGVDSTLKIQPAELGDSAVYLCASSLGTWASGGYNEQFFGPGTRLTVL.

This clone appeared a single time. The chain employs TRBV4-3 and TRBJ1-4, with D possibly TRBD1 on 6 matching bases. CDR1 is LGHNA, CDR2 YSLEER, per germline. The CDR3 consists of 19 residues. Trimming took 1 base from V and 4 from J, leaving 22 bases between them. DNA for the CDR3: TGCGCCAGCAGCCAAGTCGGAATGAGCCCGGGACAACTTAATGAAAAACTGTTTTTT. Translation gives CASSQVGMSPGQLNEKLFF.

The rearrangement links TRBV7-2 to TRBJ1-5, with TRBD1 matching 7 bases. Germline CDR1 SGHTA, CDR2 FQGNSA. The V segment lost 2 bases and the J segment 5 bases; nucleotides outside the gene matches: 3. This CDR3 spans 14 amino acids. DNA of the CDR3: TGTGCCAGCAGCTTACGGGACAGTGATCAGCCCCAGCATTTT. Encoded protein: CASSLRDSDQPQHF.

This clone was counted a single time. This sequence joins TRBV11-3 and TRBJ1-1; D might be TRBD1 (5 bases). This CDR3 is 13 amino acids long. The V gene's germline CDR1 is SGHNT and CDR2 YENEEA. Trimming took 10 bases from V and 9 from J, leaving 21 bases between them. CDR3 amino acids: CANHGGSGIQAFF. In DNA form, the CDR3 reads TGTGCCAACCACGGGGGTTCTGGGATCCAAGCTTTCTTT.

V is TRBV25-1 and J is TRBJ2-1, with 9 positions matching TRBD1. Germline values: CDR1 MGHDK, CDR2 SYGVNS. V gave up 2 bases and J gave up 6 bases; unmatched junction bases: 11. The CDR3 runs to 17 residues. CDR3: CASSEPPRDRAGNEQFF. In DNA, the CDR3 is TGTGCCAGCAGTGAACCCCCCCGGGACAGGGCTGGCAATGAGCAGTTCTTC.

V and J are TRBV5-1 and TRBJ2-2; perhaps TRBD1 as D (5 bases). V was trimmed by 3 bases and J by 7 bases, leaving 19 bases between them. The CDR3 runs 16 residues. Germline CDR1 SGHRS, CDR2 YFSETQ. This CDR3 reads CASSWGFPIRHGELFF. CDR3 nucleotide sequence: TGCGCCAGCAGCTGGGGCTTCCCGATACGACACGGGGAGCTGTTTTTT.

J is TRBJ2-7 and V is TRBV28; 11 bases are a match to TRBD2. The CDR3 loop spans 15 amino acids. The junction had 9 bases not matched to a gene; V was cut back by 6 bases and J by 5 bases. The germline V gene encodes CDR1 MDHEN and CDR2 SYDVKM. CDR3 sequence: CASRPSLAGAHEQYF. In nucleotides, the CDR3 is TGTGCCAGCAGACCTTCACTAGCGGGAGCTCACGAGCAGTACTTC. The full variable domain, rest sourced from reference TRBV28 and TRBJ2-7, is DVKVTQSSRYLVKRTGEKVFLECVQDMDHENMFWYRQDPGLGLRLIYFSYDVKMKEKGDIPEGYSVSREKKERFSLILESASTNQTSMYLCASRPSLAGAHEQYFGPGTRLTVT.

CDR3 nucleotide sequence: TGTGCCAGCAGTGAAGCAGGGCCGGACATCTATGGCTACACCTTC. Protein sequence: CASSEAGPDIYGYTF. The chain couples TRBV2 to TRBJ1-2, with D possibly matching TRBD1 (5 bases). Germline loops: CDR1 SNHLY, CDR2 FYNNEI. The CDR3 spans 15 residues. V lost 0 bases and J lost 4, with 12 bases in between. The full variable domain, with the rest looked up from reference TRBV2 and TRBJ1-2, is EPEVTQTPSHQVTQMGQEVILRCVPISNHLYFYWYRQILGQKVEFLVSFYNNEISEKSEIFDDQFSVERPDGSNFTLKIRSTKLEDSAMYFCASSEAGPDIYGYTFGSGTRLTVV.

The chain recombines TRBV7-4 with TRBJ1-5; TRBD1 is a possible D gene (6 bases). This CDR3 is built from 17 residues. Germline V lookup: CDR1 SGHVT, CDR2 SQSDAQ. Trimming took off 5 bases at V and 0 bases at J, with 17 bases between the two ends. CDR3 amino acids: CASSPWGGYNSNQPQHF. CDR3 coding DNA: TGTGCCAGCAGCCCTTGGGGGGGCTACAATAGCAATCAGCCCCAGCATTTT.

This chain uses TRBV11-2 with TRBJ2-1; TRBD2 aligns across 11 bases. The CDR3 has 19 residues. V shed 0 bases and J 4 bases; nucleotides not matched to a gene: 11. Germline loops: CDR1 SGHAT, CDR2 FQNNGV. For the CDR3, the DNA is TGTGCCAGCAGCTTAGATGGACTAGCGGGCTTCTTAGATTACAATGAGCAGTTCTTC. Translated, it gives CASSLDGLAGFLDYNEQFF.

CDR3 amino acids: CASSLPSEGTGYGYTF. CDR3 bases: TGTGCCAGCAGCTTGCCCTCGGAGGGTACCGGCTATGGCTACACCTTC. The chain employs TRBV5-4 and TRBJ1-2; no definite D call. Germline lookup yields CDR1 SGHNT and CDR2 YYREEE (reference sequence). V shed 1 base and J shed 4 bases, with 17 bases lying between them. This CDR3 spans 16 amino acids.

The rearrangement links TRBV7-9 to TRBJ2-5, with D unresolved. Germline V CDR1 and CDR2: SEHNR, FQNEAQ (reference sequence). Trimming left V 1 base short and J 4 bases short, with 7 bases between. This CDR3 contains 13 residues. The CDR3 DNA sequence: TGTGCCAGCAGCTTAGTTGGTAGAGAGACCCAGTACTTC. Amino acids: CASSLVGRETQYF. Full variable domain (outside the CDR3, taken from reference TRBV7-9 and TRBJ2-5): DTGVSQNPRHKITKRGQNVTFRCDPISEHNRLYWYRQTLGQGPEFLTYFQNEAQLEKSRLLSDRFSAERPKGSFSTLEIQRTEQGDSAMYLCASSLVGRETQYFGPGTRLLVL.